Only one count was recorded for the clone carrying this T cell receptor beta chain. Its antigen is unidentified. The assay was immunoSEQ multiplex PCR, and TCRdb's table has in-frame clones only and misses some. The sample has about 72,000 clones, roughly 89% seen once. Patients had blood sampled at baseline and again on cycle 4 day 1 and cycle 7 day 1. The CDR3 totals 17 residues. The germline V and J ends were trimmed by 2 bases and 2 bases, with 15 bases remaining between them. CDR1 LNHDA and CDR2 SQIVND come from the germline V gene (reference sequence). The sample is drawn from a study of OX40 agonist ivuxolimab in advanced cancers. Whole-study context: At 0.01 to 10 mg/kg, ivuxolimab was administered intravenously to patients every 2 weeks. Under the entry rules, prior anti-PD-1, anti-PD-L1 or anti-CTLA-4 therapy was allowed, and around 40% had some.

Whole-study results and caveats: Among the lowest levels of clonal expansion were found in partial responders at 0.1-3.0 mg/kg.

This sequence originates from an adult with an advanced solid tumor such as melanoma, head and neck, liver or kidney cancer. The sample here was CD4+ or CD8+ T cells sorted from blood, taken in a trial of the OX40 agonist ivuxolimab. The chain couples TRBV19 to TRBJ2-2, with TRBD2 as a possible D gene (6 bases). DNA for the CDR3: TGTGCCAGTAGTATATCAGGCGGGACCCTTAACACCGGGGAGCTGTTTTTT. This encodes CASSISGGTLNTGELFF.